This T cell receptor (beta chain) was recorded in a study of T cell responses to AZD1222 COVID-19 vaccine. About the research overall: Pooling covered second doses at about 4 or about 12 weeks. Findings and limits, study-wide: Donors were mostly white British, more females; clonal diversity possibly underestimated.

Generated by immunoSEQ multiplex PCR, the TCRdb table keeps only in-frame clones and is missing some. The sample holds approximately 150,000 clones, roughly nine tenths seen once. This CDR3 comprises 13 residues. The germline V gene has CDR1 ENHRY and CDR2 SYGVKD. With 6 bases removed from V and 10 bases from J, the gap between germline ends came to 16 bases. With respect to this clone: Its antigen remains unknown.

The specimen was peripheral blood, collected on day 0 of AZD1222 vaccination. The TCR originated in an adult in good health. This chain joins TRBV10-3 and TRBJ2-1, with D uncertain. CDR3 DNA sequence: TGTGCCATCAGCGGAATGACTTCGCGAGAGCAGTTCTTC. It codes for CAISGMTSREQFF.